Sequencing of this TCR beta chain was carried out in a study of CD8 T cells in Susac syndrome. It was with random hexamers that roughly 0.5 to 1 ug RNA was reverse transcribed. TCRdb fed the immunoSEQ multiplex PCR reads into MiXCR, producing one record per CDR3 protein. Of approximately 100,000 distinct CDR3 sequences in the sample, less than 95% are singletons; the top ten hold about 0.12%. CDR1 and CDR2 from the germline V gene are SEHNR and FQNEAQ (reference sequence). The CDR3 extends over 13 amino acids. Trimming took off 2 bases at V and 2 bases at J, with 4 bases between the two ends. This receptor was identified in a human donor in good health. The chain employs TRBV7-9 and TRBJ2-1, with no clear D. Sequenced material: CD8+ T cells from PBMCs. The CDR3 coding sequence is TGTGCCAGCAGCTTACCTACCTACAATGAGCAGTTCTTC. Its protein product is CASSLPTYNEQFF.